A single sample gave rise to the 4 T cell receptor beta chains below, sequenced in a study of T cells after yellow fever vaccination. MiXCR was run by TCRdb on the 5' RACE reads, yielding one entry per CDR3 protein. The sample lists about 26,000 distinct CDR3 sequences, 4.5% occurring once. This sample comprised PBMCs, either bulk or a sorted T-cell subset (CD4+, CD8+, memory, or dextramer-sorted; not recorded which), obtained on the day of the yellow fever booster vaccination. The receptors derive from a man aged 18 to 30 who received the YFV17D yellow fever vaccine.

Only a few counts were recorded for this clonotype. V usage is TRBV5-4 and J usage is TRBJ1-2, with 9 bases aligning to TRBD1. V was pared by 6 bases and J by 6 bases, with 6 bases of the junction left unmatched. The CDR3 loop spans 13 amino acids. Germline V gives CDR1 SGHNT, CDR2 YYREEE (reference sequence). As DNA, the CDR3 is TGTGCCAGCACCAGACAGGGGGTTGATGGCTACACCTTC. Protein: CASTRQGVDGYTF.

This clonotype was found many times. The chain recombines TRBV6-2 or TRBV6-3 with TRBJ2-7; D may be TRBD1 (5 bases). CDR1 MNHEY and CDR2 SVGEGT come from the germline V gene. The CDR3 runs 13 residues. With 6 bases removed from V and 2 bases from J, the gap between germline ends came to 11 bases. CDR3 region: CASRPPDTYEQYV. In DNA, the CDR3 is TGTGCCAGCAGGCCCCCGGACACCTACGAGCAGTACGTC.

There are many counts of this clonotype. The gene calls are TRBV29-1 and TRBJ2-6, with 7 bases lining up with TRBD1. The germline gives CDR1 SQVTM, CDR2 ANQGSEA. The CDR3 covers 15 residues. V lost 7 bases to trimming and J lost 0 bases; unmatched junction nucleotides: 6. DNA of the CDR3: TGCAGCGCTATGGGACAGCCCTCTGGGGCCAACGTCCTGACTTTC. This gives the protein CSAMGQPSGANVLTF.

This clonotype was detected ten times or more. The chain uses TRBV7-3 and TRBJ2-1, with D possibly being TRBD1 (5 bases). The CDR3 is 14 residues long. V lost 2 bases and J lost 1, with 6 bases in between. CDR1 is SGHTA, CDR2 FQGTGA, per germline. CDR3 in amino acids: CASSLDSSYNEQFF. As DNA, the CDR3 is TGTGCCAGCAGCTTAGACAGTTCCTACAATGAGCAGTTCTTC.